Sequencing of this T cell receptor beta chain was carried out in a study of blood T cell repertoires in COVID-19. Overall study context: Samples came from the United States, Italy and Spain, spanning acute and convalescent COVID-19. The analysed material was cDNA or gDNA that came from T cells, B-cell-depleted T cells, or PBMCs.

The V gene end was trimmed by 0 bases and the J gene end by 3 bases; junction bases not matched to a gene: 8. The CDR3 spans 16 residues. The germline gives CDR1 MNHEY, CDR2 SVGAGI. Per the study methods: Reference gene primers were amplified, and this amplification served to estimate nucleated cell counts. Libraries were prepared by immunoSEQ multiplex PCR; TCRdb keeps only in-frame clonotypes and omits some of them. Clone size and V and J calls were adopted from that table, with D and trimming inferred from the DNA. Of 26,000 or so clones detected, around 92% appear once; the ten largest clones hold under 3.5%. This clone is a singleton in its sample.

This TCR derives from a human donor in a cohort sampled during active COVID-19. V gene TRBV6-5 combines with J gene TRBJ2-7; 7 bases match TRBD1. Sequenced sample: peripheral blood. CDR3 DNA sequence: TGTGCCAGCAGTTACTCCGTGACAGGGAGCAGCTACGAGCAGTACTTC. This sequence encodes CASSYSVTGSSYEQYF.